This T cell receptor beta chain was captured by sequencing in a study of T cell responses to AZD1222 COVID-19 vaccine. The overall study: The analysis combined second doses at about 4 or about 12 weeks.

Comments on this clone: Its cognate antigen is unknown.

Per germline, CDR1 SEHNR and CDR2 FQNEAQ (reference sequence). V shed 7 bases and J shed 0 bases, with 9 bases lying between them. CDR3 size: 13 residues. Measured with immunoSEQ multiplex PCR; TCRdb has only the in-frame clones, and not every one. Of about 150,000 clones listed, 93% are singletons. Study results and caveats: Reports say nearly half of spike-specific TCRs go after unmutated variant regions. Baseline testing showed seropositivity in only 6 or 7 AZD1222 recipients.

The TCR originated in an adult in good health. This specimen was peripheral blood, taken on day 0 of AZD1222 vaccination. The rearrangement uses TRBV7-9 and TRBJ1-2; D is perhaps TRBD1 (5 bases). CDR3 DNA sequence: TGTGCCAGCAAACGGGGCACTAACTATGGCTACACCTTC. Protein: CASKRGTNYGYTF.